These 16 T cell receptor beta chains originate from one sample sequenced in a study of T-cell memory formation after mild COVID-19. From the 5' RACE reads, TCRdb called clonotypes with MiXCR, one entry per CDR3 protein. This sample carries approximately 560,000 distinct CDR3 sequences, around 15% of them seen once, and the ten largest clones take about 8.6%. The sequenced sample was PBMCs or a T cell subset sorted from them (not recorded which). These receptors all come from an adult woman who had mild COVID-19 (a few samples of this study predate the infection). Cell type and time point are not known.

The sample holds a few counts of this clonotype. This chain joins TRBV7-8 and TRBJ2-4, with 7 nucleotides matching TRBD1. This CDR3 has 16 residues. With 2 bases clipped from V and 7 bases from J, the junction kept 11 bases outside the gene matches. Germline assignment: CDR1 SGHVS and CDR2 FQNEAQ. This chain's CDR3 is CASSLTGTGVWNIQYF. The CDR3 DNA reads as TGTGCCAGCAGCTTAACCGGAACAGGGGTTTGGAACATTCAGTACTTC.

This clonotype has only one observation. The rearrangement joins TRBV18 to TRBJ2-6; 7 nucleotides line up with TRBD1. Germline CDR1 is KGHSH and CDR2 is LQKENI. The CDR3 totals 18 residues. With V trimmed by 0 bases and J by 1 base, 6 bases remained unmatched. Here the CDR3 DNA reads TGTGCCAGCTCACCACCCGGGACAGTGTTTTCTGGGGCCAACGTCCTGACTTTC. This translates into CASSPPGTVFSGANVLTF. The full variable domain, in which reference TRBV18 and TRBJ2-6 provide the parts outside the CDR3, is NAGVMQNPRHLVRRRGQEARLRCSPMKGHSHVYWYRQLPEEGLKFMVYLQKENIIDESGMPKERFSAEFPKEGPSILRIQQVVRGDSAAYFCASSPPGTVFSGANVLTFGAGSRLTVL.

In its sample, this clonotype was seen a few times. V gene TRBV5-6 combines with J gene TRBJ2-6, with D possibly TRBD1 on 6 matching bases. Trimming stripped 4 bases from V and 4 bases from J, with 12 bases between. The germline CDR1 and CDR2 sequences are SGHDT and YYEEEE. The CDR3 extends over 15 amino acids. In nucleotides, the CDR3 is TGTGCCAGCAGCCCTCCAGGGGCCGGGGCCAACGTCCTGACTTTC. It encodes CASSPPGAGANVLTF.

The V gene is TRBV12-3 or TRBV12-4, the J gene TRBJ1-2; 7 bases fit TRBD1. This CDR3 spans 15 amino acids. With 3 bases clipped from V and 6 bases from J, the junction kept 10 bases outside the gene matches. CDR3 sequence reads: CASSFNSGQRNGYTF. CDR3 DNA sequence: TGTGCCAGCAGTTTTAATTCGGGACAGAGAAATGGCTACACCTTC.

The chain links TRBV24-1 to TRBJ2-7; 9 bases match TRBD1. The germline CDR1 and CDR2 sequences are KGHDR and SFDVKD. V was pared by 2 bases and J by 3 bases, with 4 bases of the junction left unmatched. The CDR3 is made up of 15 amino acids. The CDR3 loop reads CATSDSTTGGYEQYF. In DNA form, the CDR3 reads TGTGCCACCAGTGATTCGACGACAGGGGGCTACGAGCAGTACTTC.

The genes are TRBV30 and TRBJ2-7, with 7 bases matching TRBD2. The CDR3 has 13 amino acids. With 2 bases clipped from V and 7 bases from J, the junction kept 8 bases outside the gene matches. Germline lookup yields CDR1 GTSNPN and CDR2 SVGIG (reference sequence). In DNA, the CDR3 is TGTGCCTGGAGTTCCGGGACTATGAGGGAGCAGTACTTC. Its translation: CAWSSGTMREQYF.

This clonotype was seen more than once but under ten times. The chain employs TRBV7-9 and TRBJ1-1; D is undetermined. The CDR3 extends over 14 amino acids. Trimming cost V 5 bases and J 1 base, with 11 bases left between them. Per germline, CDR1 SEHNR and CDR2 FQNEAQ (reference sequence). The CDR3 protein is CASSRHTSNTEAFF. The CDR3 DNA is TGTGCCAGCAGCCGCCACACCTCGAACACTGAAGCTTTCTTT. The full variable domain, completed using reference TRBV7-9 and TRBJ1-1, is DTGVSQNPRHKITKRGQNVTFRCDPISEHNRLYWYRQTLGQGPEFLTYFQNEAQLEKSRLLSDRFSAERPKGSFSTLEIQRTEQGDSAMYLCASSRHTSNTEAFFGQGTRLTVV.

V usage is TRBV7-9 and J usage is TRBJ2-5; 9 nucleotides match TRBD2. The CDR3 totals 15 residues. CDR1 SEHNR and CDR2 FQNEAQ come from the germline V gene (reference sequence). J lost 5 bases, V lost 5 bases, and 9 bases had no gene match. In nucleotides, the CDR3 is TGTGCCAGCAGCAACCCTCGGACTAGCGAGGAGACCCAGTACTTC. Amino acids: CASSNPRTSEETQYF.

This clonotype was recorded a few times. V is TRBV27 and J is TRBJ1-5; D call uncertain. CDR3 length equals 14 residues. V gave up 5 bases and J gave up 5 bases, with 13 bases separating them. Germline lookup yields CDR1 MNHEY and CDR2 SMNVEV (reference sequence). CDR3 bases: TGTGCCAGCAGTCGGCTTTATGGGGATCAGCCCCAGCATTTT. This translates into CASSRLYGDQPQHF.

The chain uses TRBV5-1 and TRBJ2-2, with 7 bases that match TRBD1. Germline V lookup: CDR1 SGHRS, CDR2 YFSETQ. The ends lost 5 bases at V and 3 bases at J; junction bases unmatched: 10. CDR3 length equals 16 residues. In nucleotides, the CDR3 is TGCGCCAGCAGGGGTTACGGGACAGAAGACACCGGGGAGCTGTTTTTT. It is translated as CASRGYGTEDTGELFF.

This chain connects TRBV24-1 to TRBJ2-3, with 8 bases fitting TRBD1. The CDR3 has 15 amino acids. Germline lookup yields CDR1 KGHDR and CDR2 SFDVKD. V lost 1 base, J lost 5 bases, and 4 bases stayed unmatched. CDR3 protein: CATSDLPTGEDTQYF. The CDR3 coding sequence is TGTGCCACCAGTGATTTACCGACAGGGGAAGATACGCAGTATTTT.

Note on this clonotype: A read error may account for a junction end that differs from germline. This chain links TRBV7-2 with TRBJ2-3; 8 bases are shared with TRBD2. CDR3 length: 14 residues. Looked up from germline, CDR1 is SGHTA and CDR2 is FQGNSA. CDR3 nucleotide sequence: TGTGCCAGCAGCCCCTGGACTAGCACAAATACGCAGTATTTT. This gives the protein CASSPWTSTNTQYF.

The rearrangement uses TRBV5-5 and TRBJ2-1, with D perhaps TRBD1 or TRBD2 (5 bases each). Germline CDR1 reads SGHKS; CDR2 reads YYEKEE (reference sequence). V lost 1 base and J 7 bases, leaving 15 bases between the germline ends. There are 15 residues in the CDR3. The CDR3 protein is CASSLIGTQTNEQFF. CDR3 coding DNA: TGTGCCAGCAGCTTGATCGGGACGCAAACAAATGAGCAGTTCTTC. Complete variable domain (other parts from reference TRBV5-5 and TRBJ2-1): DAGVTQSPTHLIKTRGQQVTLRCSPISGHKSVSWYQQVLGQGPQFIFQYYEKEERGRGNFPDRFSARQFPNYSSELNVNALLLGDSALYLCASSLIGTQTNEQFFGPGTRLTVL.

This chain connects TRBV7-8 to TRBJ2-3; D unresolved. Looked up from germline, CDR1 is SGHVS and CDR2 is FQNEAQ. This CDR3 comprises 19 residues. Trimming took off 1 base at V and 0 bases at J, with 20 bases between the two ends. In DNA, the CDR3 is TGTGCCAGCAGCTTAGTCCGGCTTAGAGGTTTAGAGAGCACAGATACGCAGTATTTT. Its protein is CASSLVRLRGLESTDTQYF.

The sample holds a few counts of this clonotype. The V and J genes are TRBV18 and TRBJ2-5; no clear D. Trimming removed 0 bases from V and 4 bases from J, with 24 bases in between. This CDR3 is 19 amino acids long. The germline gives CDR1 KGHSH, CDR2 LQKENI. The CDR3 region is CASSPPFFGRIEERETQYF. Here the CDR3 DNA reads TGTGCCAGCTCACCACCGTTTTTTGGAAGAATAGAAGAACGAGAGACCCAGTACTTC. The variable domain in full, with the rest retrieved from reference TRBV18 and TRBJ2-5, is NAGVMQNPRHLVRRRGQEARLRCSPMKGHSHVYWYRQLPEEGLKFMVYLQKENIIDESGMPKERFSAEFPKEGPSILRIQQVVRGDSAAYFCASSPPFFGRIEERETQYFGPGTRLLVL.

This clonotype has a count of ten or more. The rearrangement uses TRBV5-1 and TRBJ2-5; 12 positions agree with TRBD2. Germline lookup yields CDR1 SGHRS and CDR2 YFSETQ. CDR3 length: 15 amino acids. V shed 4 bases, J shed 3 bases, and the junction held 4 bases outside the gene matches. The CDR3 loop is CASSPGLAGKETQYF. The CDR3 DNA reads TGCGCCAGCAGCCCCGGACTAGCGGGAAAAGAGACCCAGTACTTC.